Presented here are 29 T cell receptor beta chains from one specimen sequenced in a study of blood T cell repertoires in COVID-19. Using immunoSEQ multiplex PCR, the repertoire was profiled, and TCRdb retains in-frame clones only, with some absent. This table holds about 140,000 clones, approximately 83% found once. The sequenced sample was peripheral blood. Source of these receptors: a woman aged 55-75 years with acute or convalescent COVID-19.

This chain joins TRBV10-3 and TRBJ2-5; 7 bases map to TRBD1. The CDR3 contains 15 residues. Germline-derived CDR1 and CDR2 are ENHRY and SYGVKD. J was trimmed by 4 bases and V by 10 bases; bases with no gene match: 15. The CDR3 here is CATRTAGGQRETQYF. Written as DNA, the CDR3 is TGTGCCACGAGAACCGCAGGGGGTCAAAGAGAGACCCAGTACTTC.

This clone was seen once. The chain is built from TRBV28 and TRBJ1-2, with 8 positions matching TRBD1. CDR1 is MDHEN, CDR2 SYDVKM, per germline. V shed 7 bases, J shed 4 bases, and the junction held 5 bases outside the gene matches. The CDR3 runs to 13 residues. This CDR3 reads CASKTGQGYGYTF. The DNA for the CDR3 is TGTGCCAGCAAGACCGGACAGGGCTATGGCTACACCTTC.

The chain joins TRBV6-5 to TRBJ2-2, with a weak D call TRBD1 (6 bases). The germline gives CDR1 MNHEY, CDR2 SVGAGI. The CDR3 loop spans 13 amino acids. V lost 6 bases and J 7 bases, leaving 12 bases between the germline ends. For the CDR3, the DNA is TGTGCCAGCAGACAGGGTATTGGCGGGGAGCTGTTTTTT. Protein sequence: CASRQGIGGELFF.

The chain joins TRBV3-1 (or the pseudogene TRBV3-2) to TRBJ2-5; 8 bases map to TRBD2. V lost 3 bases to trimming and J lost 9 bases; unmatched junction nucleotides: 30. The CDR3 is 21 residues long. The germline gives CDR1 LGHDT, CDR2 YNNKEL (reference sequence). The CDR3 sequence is CASSQDFAAGLVFLEEGAQYF. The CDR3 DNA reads TGTGCCAGCAGCCAGGATTTCGCGGCGGGACTAGTTTTTTTGGAAGAAGGGGCCCAGTACTTC.

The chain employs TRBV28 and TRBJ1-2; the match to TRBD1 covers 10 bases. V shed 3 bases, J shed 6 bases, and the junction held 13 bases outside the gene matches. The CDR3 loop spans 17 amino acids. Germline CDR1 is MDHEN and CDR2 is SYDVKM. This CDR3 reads CASSFPIRQGAADGYTF. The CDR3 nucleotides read TGTGCCAGCAGTTTCCCTATAAGACAGGGGGCGGCAGATGGCTACACCTTC.

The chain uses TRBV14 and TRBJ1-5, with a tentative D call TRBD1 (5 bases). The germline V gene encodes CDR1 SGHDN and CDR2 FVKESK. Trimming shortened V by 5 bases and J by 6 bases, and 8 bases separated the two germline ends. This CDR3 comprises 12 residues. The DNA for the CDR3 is TGTGCCAGCAGCAGGGGCGGTCAGCCCCAGCATTTT. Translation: CASSRGGQPQHF.

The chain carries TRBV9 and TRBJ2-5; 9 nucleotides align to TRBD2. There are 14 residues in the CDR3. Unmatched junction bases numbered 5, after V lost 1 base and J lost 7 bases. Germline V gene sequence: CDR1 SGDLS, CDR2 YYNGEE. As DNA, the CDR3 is TGTGCCAGCAGCGTAACGGCGGGAGGGCGGACCCAGTACTTC. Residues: CASSVTAGGRTQYF.

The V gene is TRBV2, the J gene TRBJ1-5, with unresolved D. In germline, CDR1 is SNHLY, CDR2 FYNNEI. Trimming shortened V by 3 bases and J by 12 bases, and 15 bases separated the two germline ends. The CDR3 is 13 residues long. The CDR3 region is CASSDPGLEGQHF. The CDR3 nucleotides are TGTGCCAGCAGTGATCCCGGCCTGGAGGGCCAGCATTTT.

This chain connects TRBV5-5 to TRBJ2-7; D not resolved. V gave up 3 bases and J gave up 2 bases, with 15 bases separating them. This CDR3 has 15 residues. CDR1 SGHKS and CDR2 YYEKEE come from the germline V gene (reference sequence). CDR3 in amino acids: CASSYVAGSAYEQYF. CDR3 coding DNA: TGTGCCAGCAGCTACGTGGCAGGATCTGCCTACGAGCAGTACTTC.

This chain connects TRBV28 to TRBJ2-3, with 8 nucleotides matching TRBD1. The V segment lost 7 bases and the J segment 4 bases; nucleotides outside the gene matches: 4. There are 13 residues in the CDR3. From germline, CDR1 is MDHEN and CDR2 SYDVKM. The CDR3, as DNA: TGTGCCAGCAACCTACAGGGGGCAGATACGCAGTATTTT. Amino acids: CASNLQGADTQYF.

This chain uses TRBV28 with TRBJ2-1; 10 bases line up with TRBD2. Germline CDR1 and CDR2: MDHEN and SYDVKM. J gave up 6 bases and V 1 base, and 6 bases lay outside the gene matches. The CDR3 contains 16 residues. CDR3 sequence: CASSLFPSGRSNEQFF. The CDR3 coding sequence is TGTGCCAGCAGTTTATTTCCTAGCGGGAGATCCAATGAGCAGTTCTTC.

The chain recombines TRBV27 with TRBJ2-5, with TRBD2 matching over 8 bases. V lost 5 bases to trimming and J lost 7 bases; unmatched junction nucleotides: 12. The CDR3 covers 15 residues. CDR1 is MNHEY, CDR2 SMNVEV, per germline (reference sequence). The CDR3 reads CASSPYGGVIRTQYF. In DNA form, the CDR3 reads TGTGCCAGCAGTCCATACGGGGGGGTAATAAGGACCCAGTACTTC.

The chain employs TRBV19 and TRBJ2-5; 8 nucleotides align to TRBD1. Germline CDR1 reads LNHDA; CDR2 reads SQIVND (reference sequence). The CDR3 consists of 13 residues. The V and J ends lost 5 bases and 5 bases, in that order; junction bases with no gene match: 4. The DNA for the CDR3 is TGTGCCAGTAGTGGACAGGGTCGGGAGACCCAGTACTTC. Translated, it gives CASSGQGRETQYF.

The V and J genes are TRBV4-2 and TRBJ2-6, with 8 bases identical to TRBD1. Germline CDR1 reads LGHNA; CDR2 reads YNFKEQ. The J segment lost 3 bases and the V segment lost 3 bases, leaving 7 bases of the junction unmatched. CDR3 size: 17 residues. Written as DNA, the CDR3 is TGTGCCAGCAGCCATCGGACAGGGCGAAGTGGGGCCAACGTCCTGACTTTC. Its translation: CASSHRTGRSGANVLTF.

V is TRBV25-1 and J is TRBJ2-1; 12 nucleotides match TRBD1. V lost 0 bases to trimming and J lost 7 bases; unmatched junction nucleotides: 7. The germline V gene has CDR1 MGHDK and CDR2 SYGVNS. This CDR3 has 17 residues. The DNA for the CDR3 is TGTGCCAGCAGTGAATATCGGGGACAGGGGGCGGGGAATGAGCAGTTCTTC. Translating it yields CASSEYRGQGAGNEQFF.

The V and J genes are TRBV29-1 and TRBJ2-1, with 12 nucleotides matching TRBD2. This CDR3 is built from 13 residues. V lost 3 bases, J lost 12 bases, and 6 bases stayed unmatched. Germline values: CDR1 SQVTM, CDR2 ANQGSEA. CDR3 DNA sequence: TGCAGCGTTGAGGCGACTAGCGGGAGAGGGCAGTTCTTC. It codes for CSVEATSGRGQFF.

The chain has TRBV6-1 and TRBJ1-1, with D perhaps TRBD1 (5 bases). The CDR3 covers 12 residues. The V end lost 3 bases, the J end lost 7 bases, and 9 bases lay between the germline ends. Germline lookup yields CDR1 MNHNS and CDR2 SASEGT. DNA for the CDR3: TGTGCCAGCAGTGAGGACATCCTTGAAGCTTTCTTT. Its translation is CASSEDILEAFF.

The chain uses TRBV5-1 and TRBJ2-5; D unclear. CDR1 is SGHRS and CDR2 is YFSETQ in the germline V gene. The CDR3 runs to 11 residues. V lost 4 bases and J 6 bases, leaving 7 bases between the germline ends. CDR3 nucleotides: TGCGCCAGCAGCGCGAGCCAGACCCAGTACTTC. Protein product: CASSASQTQYF.

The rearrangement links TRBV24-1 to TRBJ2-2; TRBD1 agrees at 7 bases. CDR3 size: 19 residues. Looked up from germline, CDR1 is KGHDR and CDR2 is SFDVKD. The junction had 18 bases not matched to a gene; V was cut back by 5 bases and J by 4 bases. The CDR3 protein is CATSGPRGQPPAITGELFF. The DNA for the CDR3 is TGTGCCACCAGTGGCCCTCGGGGACAGCCCCCGGCCATCACCGGGGAGCTGTTTTTT.

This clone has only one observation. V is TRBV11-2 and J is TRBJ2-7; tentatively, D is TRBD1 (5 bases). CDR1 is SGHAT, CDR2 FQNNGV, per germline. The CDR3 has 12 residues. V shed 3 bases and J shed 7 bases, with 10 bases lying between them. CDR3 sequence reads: CASSLTVAEQYF. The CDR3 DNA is TGTGCCAGCAGCTTGACAGTCGCGGAGCAGTACTTC. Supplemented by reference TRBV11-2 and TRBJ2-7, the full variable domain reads EAGVAQSPRYKIIEKRQSVAFWCNPISGHATLYWYQQILGQGPKLLIQFQNNGVVDDSQLPKDRFSAERLKGVDSTLKIQPAKLEDSAVYLCASSLTVAEQYFGPGTRLTVT.

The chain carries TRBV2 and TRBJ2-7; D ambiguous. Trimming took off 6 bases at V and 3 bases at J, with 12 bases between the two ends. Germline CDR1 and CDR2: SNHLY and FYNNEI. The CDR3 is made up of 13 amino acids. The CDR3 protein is CASRKEFGYEQYF. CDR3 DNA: TGTGCCAGCAGAAAGGAGTTTGGCTACGAGCAGTACTTC.

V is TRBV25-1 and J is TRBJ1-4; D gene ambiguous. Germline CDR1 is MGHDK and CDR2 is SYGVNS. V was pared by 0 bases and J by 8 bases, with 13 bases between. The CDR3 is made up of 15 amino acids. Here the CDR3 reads CASSEYGGYPEKLFF. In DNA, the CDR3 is TGTGCCAGCAGTGAATATGGCGGCTACCCCGAAAAACTGTTTTTT. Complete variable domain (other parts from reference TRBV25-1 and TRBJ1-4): EADIYQTPRYLVIGTGKKITLECSQTMGHDKMYWYQQDPGMELHLIHYSYGVNSTEKGDLSSESTVSRIRTEHFPLTLESARPSHTSQYLCASSEYGGYPEKLFFGSGTQLSVL.

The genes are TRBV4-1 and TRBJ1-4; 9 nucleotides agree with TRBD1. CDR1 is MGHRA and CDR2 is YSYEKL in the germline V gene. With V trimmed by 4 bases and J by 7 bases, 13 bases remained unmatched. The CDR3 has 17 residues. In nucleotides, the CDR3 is TGCGCCAGCAGCCCCACAGGGGGCGCGGGGCTGGGTGAAAAACTGTTTTTT. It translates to CASSPTGGAGLGEKLFF.

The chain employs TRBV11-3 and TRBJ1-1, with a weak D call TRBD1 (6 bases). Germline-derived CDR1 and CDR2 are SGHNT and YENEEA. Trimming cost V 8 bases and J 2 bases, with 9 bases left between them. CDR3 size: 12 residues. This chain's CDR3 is CASQTGNTEAFF. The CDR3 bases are TGTGCCAGCCAGACAGGTAACACTGAAGCTTTCTTT. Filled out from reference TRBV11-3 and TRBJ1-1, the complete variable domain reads EAGVVQSPRYKIIEKKQPVAFWCNPISGHNTLYWYLQNLGQGPELLIRYENEEAVDDSQLPKDRFSAERLKGVDSTLKIQPAELGDSAVYLCASQTGNTEAFFGQGTRLTVV.

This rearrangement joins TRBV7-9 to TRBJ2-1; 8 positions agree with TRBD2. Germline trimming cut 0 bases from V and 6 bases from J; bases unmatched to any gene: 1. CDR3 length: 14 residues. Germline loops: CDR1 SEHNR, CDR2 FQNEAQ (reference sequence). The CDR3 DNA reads TGTGCCAGCAGCTTAGCTCGGGAGGGCAATGAGCAGTTCTTC. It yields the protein CASSLAREGNEQFF.

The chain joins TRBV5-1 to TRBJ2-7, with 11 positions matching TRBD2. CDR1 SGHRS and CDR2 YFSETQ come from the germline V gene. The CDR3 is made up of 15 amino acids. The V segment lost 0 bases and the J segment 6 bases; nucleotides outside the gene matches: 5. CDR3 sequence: CASSLDPSGRSEQYF. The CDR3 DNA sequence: TGCGCCAGCAGCTTGGATCCTAGCGGGAGGTCCGAGCAGTACTTC.

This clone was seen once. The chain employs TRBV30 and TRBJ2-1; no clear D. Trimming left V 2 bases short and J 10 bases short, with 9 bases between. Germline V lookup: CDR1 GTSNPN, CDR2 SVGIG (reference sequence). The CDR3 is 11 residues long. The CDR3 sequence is CAWSRPGEQFF. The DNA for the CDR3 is TGTGCCTGGAGTAGACCAGGCGAGCAGTTCTTC.

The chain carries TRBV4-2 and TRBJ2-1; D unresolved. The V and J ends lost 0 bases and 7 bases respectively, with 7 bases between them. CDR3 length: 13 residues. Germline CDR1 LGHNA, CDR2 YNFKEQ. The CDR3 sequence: CASSQDLVNEQFF. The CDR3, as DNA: TGTGCCAGCAGCCAAGATTTAGTAAATGAGCAGTTCTTC.

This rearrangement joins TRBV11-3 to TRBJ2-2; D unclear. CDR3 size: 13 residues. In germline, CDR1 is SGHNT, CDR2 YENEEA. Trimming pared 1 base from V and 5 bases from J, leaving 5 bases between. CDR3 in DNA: TGTGCCAGCAGCTTAGCGGGTACCGGGGAGCTGTTTTTT. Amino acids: CASSLAGTGELFF.